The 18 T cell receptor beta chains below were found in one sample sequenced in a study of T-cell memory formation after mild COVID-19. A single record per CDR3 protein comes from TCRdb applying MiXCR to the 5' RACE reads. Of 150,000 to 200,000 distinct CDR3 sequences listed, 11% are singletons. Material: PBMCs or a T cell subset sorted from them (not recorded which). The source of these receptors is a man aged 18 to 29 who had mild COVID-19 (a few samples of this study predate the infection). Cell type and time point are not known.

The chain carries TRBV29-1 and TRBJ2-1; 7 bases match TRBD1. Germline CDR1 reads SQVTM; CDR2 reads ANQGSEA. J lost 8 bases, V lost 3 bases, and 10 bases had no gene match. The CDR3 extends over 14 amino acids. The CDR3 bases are TGCAGCGTTGACCTTGGGACAGCCCTCTATGAGCAGTTCTTC. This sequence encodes CSVDLGTALYEQFF.

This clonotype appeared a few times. DNA for the CDR3: TGTGCCAGCAGAGATACTTCGGACTCCCAGTATTTT. As protein: CASRDTSDSQYF. The rearrangement uses TRBV6-2 or TRBV6-3 and TRBJ2-3; possibly TRBD2 for D (5 bases). This CDR3 spans 12 amino acids. V was clipped by 6 bases and J by 12 bases, with 16 bases between them. Germline values: CDR1 MNHEY, CDR2 SVGEGT.

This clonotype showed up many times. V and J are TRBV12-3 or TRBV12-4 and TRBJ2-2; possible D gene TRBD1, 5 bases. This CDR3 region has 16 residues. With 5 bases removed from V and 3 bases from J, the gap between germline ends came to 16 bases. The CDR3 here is CASSPRFGADTGELFF. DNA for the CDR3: TGTGCCAGCAGTCCCCGGTTTGGGGCGGACACCGGGGAGCTGTTTTTT.

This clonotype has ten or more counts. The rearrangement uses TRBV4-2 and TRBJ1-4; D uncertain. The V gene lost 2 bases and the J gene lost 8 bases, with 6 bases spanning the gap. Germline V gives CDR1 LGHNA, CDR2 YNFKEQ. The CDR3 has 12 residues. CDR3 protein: CASSQNTEKLFF. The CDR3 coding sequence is TGTGCCAGCAGCCAAAACACGGAAAAACTGTTTTTT.

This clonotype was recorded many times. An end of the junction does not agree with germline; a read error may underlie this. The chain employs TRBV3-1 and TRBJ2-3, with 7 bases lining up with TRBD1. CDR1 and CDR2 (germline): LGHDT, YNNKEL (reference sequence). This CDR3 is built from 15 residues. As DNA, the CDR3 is TGTGCCAGCACCCAAAGAAGGGGGCACACAGATACGCAGTATTTT. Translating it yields CASTQRRGHTDTQYF.

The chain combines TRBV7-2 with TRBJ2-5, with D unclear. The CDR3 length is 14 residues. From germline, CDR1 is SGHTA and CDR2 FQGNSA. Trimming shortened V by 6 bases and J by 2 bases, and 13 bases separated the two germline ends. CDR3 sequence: CASSNRASQETQYF. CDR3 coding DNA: TGTGCCAGCAGTAATAGAGCCTCGCAAGAGACCCAGTACTTC.

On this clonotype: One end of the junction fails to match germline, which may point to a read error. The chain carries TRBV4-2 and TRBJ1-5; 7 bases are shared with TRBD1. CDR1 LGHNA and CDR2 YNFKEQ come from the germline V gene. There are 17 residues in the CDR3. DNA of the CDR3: TGTGCCAGCAGCCGTGCAGGGGGAGGCCGGGGCAATCAGCACCAGCATTTT. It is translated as CASSRAGGGRGNQHQHF.

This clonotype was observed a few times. This chain's CDR3 is CASSHEQTGIFRGYTF. The CDR3 nucleotides are TGCGCCAGCAGCCATGAGCAGACAGGGATTTTCCGTGGCTACACCTTC. This chain links TRBV4-3 with TRBJ1-2; 7 bases align to TRBD1. This CDR3 is 16 amino acids long. Germline V gene data show CDR1 as LGHNA and CDR2 as YSLEER. V was pared by 3 bases and J by 7 bases, with 14 bases of the junction left unmatched.

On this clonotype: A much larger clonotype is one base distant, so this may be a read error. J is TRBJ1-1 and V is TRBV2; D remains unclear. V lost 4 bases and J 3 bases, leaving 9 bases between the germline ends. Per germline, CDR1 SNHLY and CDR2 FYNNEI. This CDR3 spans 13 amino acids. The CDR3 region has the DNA TGTGCCAGCAGTGGCGTAATGGACACTGAAGCTTTCTTT. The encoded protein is CASSGVMDTEAFF.

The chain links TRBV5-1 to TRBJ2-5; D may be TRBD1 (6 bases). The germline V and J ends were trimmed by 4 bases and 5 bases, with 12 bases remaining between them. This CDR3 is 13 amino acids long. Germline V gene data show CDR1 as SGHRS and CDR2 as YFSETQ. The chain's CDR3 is CASSGITGETQYF. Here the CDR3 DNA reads TGCGCCAGCAGCGGAATCACAGGGGAGACCCAGTACTTC. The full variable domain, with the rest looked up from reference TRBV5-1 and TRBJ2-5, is KAGVTQTPRYLIKTRGQQVTLSCSPISGHRSVSWYQQTPGQGLQFLFEYFSETQRNKGNFPGRFSGRQFSNSRSEMNVSTLELGDSALYLCASSGITGETQYFGPGTRLLVL.

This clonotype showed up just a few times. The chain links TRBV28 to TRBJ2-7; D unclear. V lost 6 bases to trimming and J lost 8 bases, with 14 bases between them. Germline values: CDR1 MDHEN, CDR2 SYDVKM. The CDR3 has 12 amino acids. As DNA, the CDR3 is TGTGCCAGCAGCGACCACGCTTTGCAGCAGTACGTC. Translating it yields CASSDHALQQYV.

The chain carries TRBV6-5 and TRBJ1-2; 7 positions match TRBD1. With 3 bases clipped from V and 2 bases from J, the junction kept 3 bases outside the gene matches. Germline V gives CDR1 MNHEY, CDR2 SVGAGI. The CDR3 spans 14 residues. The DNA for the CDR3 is TGTGCCAGCAGTTATGGGGGACAGAACTATGGCTACACCTTC. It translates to CASSYGGQNYGYTF.

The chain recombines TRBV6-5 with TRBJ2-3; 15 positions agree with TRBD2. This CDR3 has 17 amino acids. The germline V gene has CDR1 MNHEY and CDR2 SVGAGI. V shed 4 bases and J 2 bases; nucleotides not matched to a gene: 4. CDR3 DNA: TGTGCCAGCAGTTTAGGACTAGCGGGGGGGACCACAGATACGCAGTATTTT. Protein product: CASSLGLAGGTTDTQYF.

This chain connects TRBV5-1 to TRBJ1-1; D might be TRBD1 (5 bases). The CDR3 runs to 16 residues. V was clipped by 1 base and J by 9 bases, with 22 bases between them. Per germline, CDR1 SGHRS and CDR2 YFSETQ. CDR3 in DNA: TGCGCCAGCAGCTTGTGGCAGGGCGCATCAGGGCGAAAAGCTTTCTTT. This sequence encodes CASSLWQGASGRKAFF.

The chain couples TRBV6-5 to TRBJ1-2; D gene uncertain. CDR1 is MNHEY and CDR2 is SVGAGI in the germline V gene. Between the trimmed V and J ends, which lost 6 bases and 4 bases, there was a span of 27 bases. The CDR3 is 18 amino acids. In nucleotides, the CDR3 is TGTGCCAGCAGGGAACGAAACGAGTGGGAGGGAATCGGCTATGGCTACACCTTC. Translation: CASRERNEWEGIGYGYTF.

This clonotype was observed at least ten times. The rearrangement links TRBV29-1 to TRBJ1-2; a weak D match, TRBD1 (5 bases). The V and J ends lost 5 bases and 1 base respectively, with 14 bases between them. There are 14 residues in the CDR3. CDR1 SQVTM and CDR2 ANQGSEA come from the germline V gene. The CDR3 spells CSVSIGGNNYGYTF. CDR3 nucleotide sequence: TGCAGCGTTAGTATCGGGGGAAATAACTATGGCTACACCTTC.

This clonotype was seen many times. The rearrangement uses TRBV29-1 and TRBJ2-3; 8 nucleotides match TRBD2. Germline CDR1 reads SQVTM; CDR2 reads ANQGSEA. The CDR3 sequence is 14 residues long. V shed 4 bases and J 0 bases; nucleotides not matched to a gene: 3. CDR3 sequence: CSVAGGASTDTQYF. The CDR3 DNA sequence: TGCAGCGTTGCCGGGGGGGCTAGCACAGATACGCAGTATTTT.

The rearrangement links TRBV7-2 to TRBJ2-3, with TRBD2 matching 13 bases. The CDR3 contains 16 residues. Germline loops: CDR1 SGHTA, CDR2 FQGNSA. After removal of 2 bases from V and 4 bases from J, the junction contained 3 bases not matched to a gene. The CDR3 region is CASSLRLAGGPDTQYF. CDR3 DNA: TGTGCCAGCAGCTTACGACTAGCGGGAGGTCCAGATACGCAGTATTTT. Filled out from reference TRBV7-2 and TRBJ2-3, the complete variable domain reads GAGVSQSPSNKVTEKGKDVELRCDPISGHTALYWYRQSLGQGLEFLIYFQGNSAPDKSGLPSDRFSAERTGGSVSTLTIQRTQQEDSAVYLCASSLRLAGGPDTQYFGPGTRLTVL.